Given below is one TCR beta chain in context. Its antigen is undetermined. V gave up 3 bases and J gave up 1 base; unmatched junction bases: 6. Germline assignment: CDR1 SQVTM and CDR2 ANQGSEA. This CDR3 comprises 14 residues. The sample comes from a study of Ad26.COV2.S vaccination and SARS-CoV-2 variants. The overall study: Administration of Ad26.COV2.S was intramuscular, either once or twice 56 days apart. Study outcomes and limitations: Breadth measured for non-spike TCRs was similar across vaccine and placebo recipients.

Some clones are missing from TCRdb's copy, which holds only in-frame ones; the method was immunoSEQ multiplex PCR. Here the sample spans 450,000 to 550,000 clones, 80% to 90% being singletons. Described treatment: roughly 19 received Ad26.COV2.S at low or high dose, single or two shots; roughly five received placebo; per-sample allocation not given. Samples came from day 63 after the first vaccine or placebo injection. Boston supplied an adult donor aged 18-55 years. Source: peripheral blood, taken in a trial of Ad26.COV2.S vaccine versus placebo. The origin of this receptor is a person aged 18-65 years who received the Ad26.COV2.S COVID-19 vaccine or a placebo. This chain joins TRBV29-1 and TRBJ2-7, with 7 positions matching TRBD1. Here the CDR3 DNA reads TGCAGCGTTGAGACCAGGGGGAAATCCTACGAGCAGTACTTC. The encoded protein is CSVETRGKSYEQYF.